These 16 T cell receptor beta chains came from one sample sequenced in a study of cytomegalovirus exposure and HLA in healthy donors. Libraries were prepared by immunoSEQ multiplex PCR; TCRdb keeps only in-frame clonotypes and omits some of them. Here the sample spans about 40,000 clones, 93% being singletons. The sequencing input was PBMCs. Every receptor here comes from a young woman in good health and CMV-seronegative.

V gene TRBV28 combines with J gene TRBJ2-7; TRBD1 matches 7 bases. The CDR3 totals 14 residues. After removal of 6 bases from V and 6 bases from J, the junction contained 11 bases not matched to a gene. Germline V gives CDR1 MDHEN, CDR2 SYDVKM. CDR3 coding DNA: TGTGCCAGCAGCCCAGAGGGGGCAGAACCCGAGCAGTACTTC. It codes for CASSPEGAEPEQYF.

The chain carries TRBV28 and TRBJ2-3, with 8 bases lining up with TRBD2. The germline gives CDR1 MDHEN, CDR2 SYDVKM. The CDR3 contains 14 residues. With 10 bases clipped from V and 5 bases from J, the junction kept 11 bases outside the gene matches. CDR3 protein: CATLLAVRGDTQYF. DNA of the CDR3: TGTGCCACACTACTAGCGGTTAGGGGAGATACGCAGTATTTT.

The J gene is TRBJ1-2, the V gene TRBV7-9, with 8 positions matching TRBD1. With 3 bases clipped from V and 7 bases from J, the junction kept 7 bases outside the gene matches. Looked up from germline, CDR1 is SEHNR and CDR2 is FQNEAQ (reference sequence). This CDR3 contains 14 residues. DNA for the CDR3: TGTGCCAGCAGCTTCCCCCAGGGGGCAGGTGGCTACACCTTC. Its translation is CASSFPQGAGGYTF.

The rearrangement uses TRBV28 and TRBJ1-5; D ambiguous. The CDR3 spans 11 residues. Germline V gene sequence: CDR1 MDHEN, CDR2 SYDVKM. V was shortened by 6 bases and J by 4 bases, with 4 bases between the two germline ends. CDR3 residues: CASSFNQPQHF. The CDR3 coding sequence is TGTGCCAGCAGCTTTAATCAGCCCCAGCATTTT.

V is TRBV29-1 and J is TRBJ2-7; D is unresolved. The CDR3 runs to 12 residues. V was pared by 4 bases and J by 0 bases, with 7 bases between. CDR1 and CDR2 from the germline V gene are SQVTM and ANQGSEA. The CDR3 sequence: CSVGPGSYEQYF. For the CDR3, the DNA is TGCAGCGTTGGTCCAGGCTCCTACGAGCAGTACTTC.

The CDR3: CASSLQGDFTGELFF. CDR3 sequence (DNA): TGTGCCAGCAGCCTACAGGGTGACTTCACCGGGGAGCTGTTTTTT. The chain carries TRBV7-3 and TRBJ2-2; the D gene is possibly TRBD1 (6 bases). V was trimmed by 5 bases and J by 4 bases, leaving 14 bases between them. Germline-derived CDR1 and CDR2 are SGHTA and FQGTGA. This CDR3 comprises 15 residues.

J is TRBJ1-1 and V is TRBV5-1; D unresolved. Germline assignment: CDR1 SGHRS and CDR2 YFSETQ. Trimming stripped 2 bases from V and 1 base from J, with 9 bases between. This CDR3 comprises 14 residues. CDR3 sequence reads: CASSLEESNTEAFF. The CDR3 DNA reads as TGCGCCAGCAGCTTAGAGGAGTCGAACACTGAAGCTTTCTTT.

The chain couples TRBV5-4 to TRBJ2-2, with TRBD2 as a possible D gene (5 bases). Trimming left V 3 bases short and J 1 base short, with 7 bases between. CDR1 and CDR2 from the germline V gene are SGHNT and YYREEE (reference sequence). The CDR3 is 14 residues long. CDR3 coding DNA: TGTGCCAGCAGCTCGGGAAAGAACACCGGGGAGCTGTTTTTT. Translated, it gives CASSSGKNTGELFF.

The chain is built from TRBV9 and TRBJ1-3; 7 nucleotides match TRBD1. V gave up 0 bases and J gave up 0 bases; unmatched junction bases: 12. CDR3 length: 19 residues. The germline V gene has CDR1 SGDLS and CDR2 YYNGEE. The CDR3, as DNA: TGTGCCAGCAGCGTAGCCCCGTTTACACGACAGGGCTCTGGAAACACCATATATTTT. Residues: CASSVAPFTRQGSGNTIYF.

The chain combines TRBV7-8 with TRBJ2-2, with 11 bases lining up with TRBD2. Germline V gene lookup returns CDR1 SGHVS and CDR2 FQNEAQ. V shed 1 base and J 5 bases; nucleotides not matched to a gene: 12. The CDR3 is 19 residues long. In DNA, the CDR3 is TGTGCCAGCAGCTTAGAAGGGACTAGCGGATCCGCGGGGACCGGGGAGCTGTTTTTT. Translation gives CASSLEGTSGSAGTGELFF.

The chain combines TRBV9 with TRBJ2-5; 7 bases map to TRBD1. The germline V gene encodes CDR1 SGDLS and CDR2 YYNGEE. CDR3 length: 15 amino acids. J gave up 1 base and V 4 bases, and 7 bases lay outside the gene matches. The CDR3 reads CASSPQAGGQETQYF. CDR3 coding DNA: TGTGCCAGCAGCCCCCAGGCAGGGGGCCAAGAGACCCAGTACTTC.

A few counts support this clone. The chain carries TRBV28 and TRBJ1-5; no clear D gene. The CDR3 contains 14 residues. Germline CDR1 MDHEN, CDR2 SYDVKM. Trimming left V 7 bases short and J 3 bases short, with 13 bases between. CDR3 DNA sequence: TGTGCCAGCACCCGCTCCCAGTCCAATCAGCCCCAGCATTTT. It yields the protein CASTRSQSNQPQHF.

This clone qualifies as medium-sized. The chain uses TRBV6-4 and TRBJ1-1; the match to TRBD1 covers 10 bases. CDR1 is MRHNA, CDR2 SNTAGT, per germline. The V gene end was trimmed by 2 bases and the J gene end by 8 bases; junction bases not matched to a gene: 5. The CDR3 has 14 residues. CDR3 sequence (DNA): TGTGCCAGCAGTGACGCGACAGGGGGCAAAGAAGCTTTCTTT. Its translation: CASSDATGGKEAFF.

This chain links TRBV27 with TRBJ1-3; TRBD1 aligns across 10 bases. The CDR3 has 14 amino acids. Germline V gene data show CDR1 as MNHEY and CDR2 as SMNVEV (reference sequence). J was trimmed by 4 bases and V by 6 bases; bases with no gene match: 3. CDR3 sequence: CASSMTGGGNTIYF. DNA for the CDR3: TGTGCCAGCAGCATGACAGGGGGCGGAAACACCATATATTTT.

The chain combines TRBV4-1 with TRBJ1-5; D is unresolved. V shed 0 bases and J shed 1 base, with 13 bases lying between them. The CDR3 loop spans 17 amino acids. In germline, CDR1 is MGHRA, CDR2 YSYEKL. CDR3 bases: TGCGCCAGCAGCCAAGAAAGTGCGAGTCCGAGCAATCAGCCCCAGCATTTT. It yields the protein CASSQESASPSNQPQHF.

The rearrangement links TRBV6-4 to TRBJ2-3; TRBD1 agrees at 7 bases. Germline-derived CDR1 and CDR2 are MRHNA and SNTAGT. With V trimmed by 6 bases and J by 4 bases, 4 bases remained unmatched. There are 13 residues in the CDR3. CDR3 residues: CASSTGEADTQYF. In DNA form, the CDR3 reads TGTGCCAGCAGCACAGGGGAAGCAGATACGCAGTATTTT.